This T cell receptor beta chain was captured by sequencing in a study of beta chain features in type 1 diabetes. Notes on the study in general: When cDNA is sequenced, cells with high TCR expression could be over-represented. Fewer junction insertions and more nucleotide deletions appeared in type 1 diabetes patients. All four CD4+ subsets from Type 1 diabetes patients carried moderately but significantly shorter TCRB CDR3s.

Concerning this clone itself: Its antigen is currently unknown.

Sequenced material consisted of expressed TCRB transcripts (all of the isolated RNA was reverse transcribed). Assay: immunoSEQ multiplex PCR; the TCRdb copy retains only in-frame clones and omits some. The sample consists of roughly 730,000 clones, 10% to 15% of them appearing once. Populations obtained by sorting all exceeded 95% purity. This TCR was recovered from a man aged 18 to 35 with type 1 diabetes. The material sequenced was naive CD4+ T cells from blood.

The CDR3 region has the DNA TGTGCCTGGAGTGGGGTCGCCCGGCAGCCCCAGCATTTT. Protein product: CAWSGVARQPQHF. This chain links TRBV30 with TRBJ1-5; D ambiguous. CDR3 size: 13 residues. Germline V lookup: CDR1 GTSNPN, CDR2 SVGIG (reference sequence). The V end was cut by 1 base, the J end by 7 bases, with 11 bases between.